This is a list of T cell receptor beta chains from one sample in a study of graft-versus-host responses after intestinal transplantation. Sequencing used immunoSEQ multiplex PCR; TCRdb keeps in-frame clones, though not all of them. The sample has 80,000 or so clones, 92% seen once. This material consisted of PBMCs, taken 98 days after intestinal transplantation. The receptors were gathered from a human patient who received an intestinal transplant, so some T cells may come from the graft donor. CDR3s include the opening cysteine and the closing phenylalanine or tryptophan. Fields, in order: clone size, D gene, V gene, J gene, CDR3 protein, CDR3 DNA. A D gene is named only where the DNA matches it firmly. Expanded clones are given a class, and other clones once, few, many or no size at all.

abundance: once; d_gene: TRBD2; v_gene: TRBV5-6; j_gene: TRBJ2-1; CDR3aa: CASSFSTSGSSYNEQFF; CDR3nt: TGTGCCAGCAGCTTCTCGACTAGCGGAAGCTCCTACAATGAGCAGTTCTTC
abundance: NA; d_gene: NA; v_gene: TRBV7-9; j_gene: TRBJ1-2; CDR3aa: CASSLVIGDGYTF; CDR3nt: TGTGCCAGCAGCTTAGTGATAGGGGACGGCTACACCTTC
abundance: few; d_gene: TRBD2; v_gene: TRBV13; j_gene: TRBJ2-1; CDR3aa: CASSSTSGGGNEQFF; CDR3nt: TGTGCCAGCAGCTCGACTAGCGGGGGGGGCAATGAGCAGTTCTTC
abundance: once; d_gene: NA; v_gene: TRBV5-1; j_gene: TRBJ1-1; CDR3aa: CASSLPRALNTEAFF; CDR3nt: TGCGCCAGCAGCTTGCCCAGGGCTTTGAACACTGAAGCTTTCTTT
abundance: NA; d_gene: NA; v_gene: TRBV6-5; j_gene: TRBJ2-3; CDR3aa: CASSYGGSTDTQYF; CDR3nt: TGTGCCAGCAGTTACGGCGGCAGCACAGATACGCAGTATTTT
abundance: NA; d_gene: NA; v_gene: TRBV28; j_gene: TRBJ2-4; CDR3aa: CASSGVPGGGRAKNIQYF; CDR3nt: TGTGCCAGCAGTGGAGTCCCAGGGGGCGGGAGGGCCAAAAACATTCAGTACTTC
abundance: NA; d_gene: NA; v_gene: TRBV2; j_gene: TRBJ2-7; CDR3aa: CASSGGTGSYEQYF; CDR3nt: TGTGCCAGCTCGGGGGGGACAGGAAGTTACGAGCAGTACTTC
abundance: NA; d_gene: TRBD2; v_gene: TRBV18; j_gene: TRBJ2-6; CDR3aa: CASSPIGLAGGGANVLTF; CDR3nt: TGTGCCAGCTCACCAATCGGACTAGCGGGGGGTGGGGCCAACGTCCTGACTTTC
abundance: NA; d_gene: NA; v_gene: TRBV4-1; j_gene: TRBJ2-1; CDR3aa: CASSQNRASGSNEQFF; CDR3nt: TGCGCCAGCAGCCAGAATCGGGCTAGTGGGAGCAATGAGCAGTTCTTC
abundance: NA; d_gene: NA; v_gene: TRBV29-1; j_gene: TRBJ1-1; CDR3aa: CSVERGLNTEAFF; CDR3nt: TGCAGCGTCGAACGGGGCCTGAACACTGAAGCTTTCTTT
abundance: NA; d_gene: NA; v_gene: TRBV5-1; j_gene: TRBJ2-6; CDR3aa: CASSLATGRTGANVLTF; CDR3nt: TGCGCCAGCAGCTTAGCAACAGGGCGCACTGGGGCCAACGTCCTGACTTTC
abundance: NA; d_gene: NA; v_gene: TRBV5-1; j_gene: TRBJ1-1; CDR3aa: CASSSPSSGTVNTEAFF; CDR3nt: TGCGCCAGCAGCTCGCCGTCTTCCGGGACGGTGAACACTGAAGCTTTCTTT
abundance: once; d_gene: NA; v_gene: TRBV22-1; j_gene: TRBJ2-3; CDR3aa: CPGSARSLDRDRLPDTQYF; CDR3nt: TGTCCTGGGAGCGCACGATCCTTGGATCGGGACAGGCTCCCAGATACGCAGTATTTT
abundance: NA; d_gene: NA; v_gene: TRBV27; j_gene: TRBJ1-2; CDR3aa: CASSSDSNYGYTF; CDR3nt: TGTGCCAGCAGTTCGGACAGTAACTATGGCTACACCTTC
abundance: NA; d_gene: TRBD1; v_gene: TRBV27; j_gene: TRBJ2-1; CDR3aa: CASKTGTGSGDSYNEQFF; CDR3nt: TGTGCCAGCAAAACCGGGACAGGCAGCGGAGACTCCTACAATGAGCAGTTCTTC
abundance: NA; d_gene: TRBD1; v_gene: TRBV28; j_gene: TRBJ1-3; CDR3aa: CASRITGGGNTIYF; CDR3nt: TGTGCCAGCAGAATAACAGGGGGCGGAAACACCATATATTTT
abundance: NA; d_gene: NA; v_gene: TRBV21-1; j_gene: TRBJ2-2; CDR3aa: CASSKAGTPRAGELFF; CDR3nt: TGTGCCAGCAGCAAAGCCGGGACACCAAGGGCCGGGGAGCTGTTTTTT
abundance: once; d_gene: NA; v_gene: TRBV4-1; j_gene: TRBJ1-1; CDR3aa: CASSQVRAMNTEAFF; CDR3nt: TGCGCCAGCAGCCAAGTAAGGGCAATGAACACTGAAGCTTTCTTT
abundance: NA; d_gene: TRBD2; v_gene: TRBV29-1; j_gene: TRBJ2-7; CDR3aa: CSVEDQRGDSYEQYF; CDR3nt: TGCAGCGTTGAAGATCAGCGGGGGGATTCCTACGAGCAGTACTTC
abundance: few; d_gene: NA; v_gene: TRBV5-6; j_gene: TRBJ2-7; CDR3aa: CASRFSVSSYEQYF; CDR3nt: TGTGCCAGCAGGTTTAGCGTGAGCTCCTACGAGCAGTACTTC
abundance: NA; d_gene: TRBD1; v_gene: TRBV11-2; j_gene: TRBJ1-2; CDR3aa: CASTPPGTGGLYGYTF; CDR3nt: TGTGCCAGCACTCCGCCAGGGACAGGGGGCCTCTATGGCTACACCTTC
abundance: NA; d_gene: TRBD2; v_gene: TRBV11-2; j_gene: TRBJ2-1; CDR3aa: CASSRTSGGGPNEQFF; CDR3nt: TGTGCCAGCAGCCGGACTAGCGGGGGGGGGCCCAATGAGCAGTTCTTC